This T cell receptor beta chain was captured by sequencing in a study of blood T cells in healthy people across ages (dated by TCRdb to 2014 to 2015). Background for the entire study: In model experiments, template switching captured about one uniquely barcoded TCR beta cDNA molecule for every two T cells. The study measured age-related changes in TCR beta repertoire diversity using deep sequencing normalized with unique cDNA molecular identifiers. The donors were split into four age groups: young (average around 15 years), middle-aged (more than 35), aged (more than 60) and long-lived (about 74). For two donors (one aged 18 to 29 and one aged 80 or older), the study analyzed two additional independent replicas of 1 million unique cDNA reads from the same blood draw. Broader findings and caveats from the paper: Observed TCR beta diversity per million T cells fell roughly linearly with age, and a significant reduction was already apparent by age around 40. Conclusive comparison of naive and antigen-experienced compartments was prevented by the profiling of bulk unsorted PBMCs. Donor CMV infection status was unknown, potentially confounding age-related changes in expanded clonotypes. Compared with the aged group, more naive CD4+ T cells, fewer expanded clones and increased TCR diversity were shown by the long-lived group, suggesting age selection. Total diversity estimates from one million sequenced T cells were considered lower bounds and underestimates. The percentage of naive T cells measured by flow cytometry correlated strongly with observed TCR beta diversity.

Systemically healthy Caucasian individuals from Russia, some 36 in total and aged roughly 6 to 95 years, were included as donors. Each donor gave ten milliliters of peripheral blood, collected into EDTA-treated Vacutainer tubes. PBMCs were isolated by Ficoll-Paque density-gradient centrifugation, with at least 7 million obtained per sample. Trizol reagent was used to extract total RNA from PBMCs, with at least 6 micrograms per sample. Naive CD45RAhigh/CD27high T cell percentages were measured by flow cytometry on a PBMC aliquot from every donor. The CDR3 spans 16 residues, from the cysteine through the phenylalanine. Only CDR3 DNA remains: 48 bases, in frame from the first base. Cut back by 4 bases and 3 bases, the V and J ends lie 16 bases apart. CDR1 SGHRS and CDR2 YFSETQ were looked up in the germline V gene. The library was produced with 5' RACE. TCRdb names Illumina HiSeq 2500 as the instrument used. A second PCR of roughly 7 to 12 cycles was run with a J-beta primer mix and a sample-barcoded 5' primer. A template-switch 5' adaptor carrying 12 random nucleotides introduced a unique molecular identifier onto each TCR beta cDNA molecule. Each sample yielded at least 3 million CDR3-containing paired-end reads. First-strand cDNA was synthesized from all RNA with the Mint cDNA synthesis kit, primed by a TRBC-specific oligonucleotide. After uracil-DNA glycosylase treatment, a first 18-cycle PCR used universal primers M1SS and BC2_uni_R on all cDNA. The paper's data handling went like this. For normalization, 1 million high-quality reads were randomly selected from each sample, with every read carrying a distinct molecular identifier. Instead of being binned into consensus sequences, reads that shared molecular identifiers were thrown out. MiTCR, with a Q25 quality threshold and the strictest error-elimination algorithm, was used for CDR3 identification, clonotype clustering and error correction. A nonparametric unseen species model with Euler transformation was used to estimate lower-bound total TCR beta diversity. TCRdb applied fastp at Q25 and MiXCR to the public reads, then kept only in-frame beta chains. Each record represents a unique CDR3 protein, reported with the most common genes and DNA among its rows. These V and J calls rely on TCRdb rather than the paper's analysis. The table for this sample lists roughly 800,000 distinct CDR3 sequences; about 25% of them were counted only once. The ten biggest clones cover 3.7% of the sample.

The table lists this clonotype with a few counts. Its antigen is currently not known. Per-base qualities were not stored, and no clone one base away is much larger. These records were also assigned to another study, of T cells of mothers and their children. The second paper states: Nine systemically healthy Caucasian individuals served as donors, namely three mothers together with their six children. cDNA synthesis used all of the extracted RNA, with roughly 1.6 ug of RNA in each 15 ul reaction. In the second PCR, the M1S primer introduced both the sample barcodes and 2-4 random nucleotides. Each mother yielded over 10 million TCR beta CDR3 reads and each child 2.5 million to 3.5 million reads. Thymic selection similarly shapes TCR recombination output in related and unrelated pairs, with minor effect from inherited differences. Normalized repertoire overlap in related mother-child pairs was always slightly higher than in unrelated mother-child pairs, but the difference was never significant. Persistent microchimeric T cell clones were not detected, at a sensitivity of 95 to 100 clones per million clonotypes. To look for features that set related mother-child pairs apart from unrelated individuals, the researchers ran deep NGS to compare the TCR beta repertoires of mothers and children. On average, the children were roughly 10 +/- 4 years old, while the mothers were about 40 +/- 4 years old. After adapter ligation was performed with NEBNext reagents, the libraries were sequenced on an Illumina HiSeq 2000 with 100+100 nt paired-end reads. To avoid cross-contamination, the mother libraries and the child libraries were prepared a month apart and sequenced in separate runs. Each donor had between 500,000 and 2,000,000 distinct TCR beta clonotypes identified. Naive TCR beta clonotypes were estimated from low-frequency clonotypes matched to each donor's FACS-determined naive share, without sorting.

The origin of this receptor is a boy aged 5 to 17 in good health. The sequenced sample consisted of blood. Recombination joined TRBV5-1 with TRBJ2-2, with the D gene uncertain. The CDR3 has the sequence CASSPLGSSDTGELFF. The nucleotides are TGCGCCAGCAGCCCGCTCGGAAGTTCAGACACCGGGGAGCTGTTTTTT.